The 22 T cell receptor beta chains reported below all come from one sample, sequenced in a study of blood T cell repertoires in COVID-19 (dated by TCRdb to between 2020 and 2021). Libraries were built with the immunoSEQ multiplex PCR assay. TCRdb holds this immuneACCESS table with in-frame rearrangements only. Some clones are missing; in checked studies, unresolved V genes explain under half, and the rest has no known cause. The sample has some 300,000 clones on record, around 87% of them singletons. The ten largest clones take up around 0.93% of the sample. Sequenced input: peripheral blood. The receptors here all came from a woman aged 40 to 49 with COVID-19, enrolled during active disease.

The CDR3 nucleotides are TGCAGCGTTGAGGGCGGGACAGGGATCTATGGCTACACCTTC. Translated, it gives CSVEGGTGIYGYTF. The chain recombines TRBV29-1 with TRBJ1-2; 9 nucleotides align to TRBD1. The CDR3 spans 14 residues. The germline V gene encodes CDR1 SQVTM and CDR2 ANQGSEA. J was trimmed by 4 bases and V by 3 bases; bases with no gene match: 6.

This sequence joins TRBV28 and TRBJ1-5; weak D call: TRBD1 (5 bases). The V end was cut by 8 bases, the J end by 1 base, with 18 bases between. This CDR3 region has 16 residues. Germline V gene data show CDR1 as MDHEN and CDR2 as SYDVKM. The CDR3 DNA reads as TGTGCCAGCCTTCCGTGGGGGGGAAGCAGCAATCAGCCCCAGCATTTT. Protein sequence: CASLPWGGSSNQPQHF.

This clone was counted only a few times. The rearrangement joins TRBV10-3 to TRBJ1-5; D is possibly TRBD1 (5 bases). This CDR3 has 15 amino acids. Trimming removed 2 bases at V and 9 bases at J, with 17 bases between. Germline loops: CDR1 ENHRY, CDR2 SYGVKD. CDR3 sequence: CAISEGGMGPGPQHF. As DNA, the CDR3 is TGTGCCATCAGTGAGGGCGGAATGGGGCCCGGGCCCCAGCATTTT.

This sequence joins TRBV30 and TRBJ1-1; D unresolved. The CDR3 totals 11 residues. V lost 8 bases to trimming and J lost 8 bases, with 15 bases between them. The V gene's germline CDR1 is GTSNPN and CDR2 SVGIG (reference sequence). The CDR3 DNA reads TGTGCCCGGATCGACGGGATAGAAGCTTTCTTT. This sequence encodes CARIDGIEAFF.

The chain employs TRBV6-2 or TRBV6-3 and TRBJ1-1; D gene unclear. The V gene's germline CDR1 is MNHEY and CDR2 SVGEGT. The length of the CDR3 is 15 residues. With 2 bases removed from V and 0 bases from J, the gap between germline ends came to 10 bases. The CDR3 DNA is TGTGCCAGCAGTTACCTTGGCGGGGTGAACACTGAAGCTTTCTTT. Protein sequence: CASSYLGGVNTEAFF.

The V call is TRBV27, the J call TRBJ1-1; D is perhaps TRBD1 (5 bases). In germline, CDR1 is MNHEY, CDR2 SMNVEV (reference sequence). This CDR3 region has 14 residues. The germline V and J ends were trimmed by 3 bases and 3 bases, with 11 bases remaining between them. The CDR3 is CASSFQGRYTEAFF. CDR3 in DNA: TGTGCCAGCAGTTTTCAGGGCCGATACACTGAAGCTTTCTTT.

V and J are TRBV7-8 and TRBJ2-5, with D possibly TRBD2 on 6 matching bases. The germline gives CDR1 SGHVS, CDR2 FQNEAQ. The CDR3 runs 15 residues. V was shortened by 5 bases and J by 4 bases, with 17 bases between the two germline ends. CDR3 sequence reads: CASSVSGGFGETQYF. The CDR3 DNA reads as TGTGCCAGCAGCGTTTCAGGAGGGTTTGGAGAGACCCAGTACTTC.

This chain's CDR3 is CASTPSSFLHPNEQYF. CDR3 coding DNA: TGTGCCAGCACCCCGTCGAGTTTCCTTCACCCCAACGAGCAGTACTTC. J is TRBJ2-7 and V is TRBV5-6; D unresolved. Between the trimmed V and J ends, which lost 6 bases and 5 bases, there was a span of 24 bases. Looked up from germline, CDR1 is SGHDT and CDR2 is YYEEEE. The CDR3 extends over 16 amino acids. The complete variable domain, with remaining parts taken from reference TRBV5-6 and TRBJ2-7, reads DAGVTQSPTHLIKTRGQQVTLRCSPKSGHDTVSWYQQALGQGPQFIFQYYEEEERQRGNFPDRFSGHQFPNYSSELNVNALLLGDSALYLCASTPSSFLHPNEQYFGPGTRLTVT.

V and J are TRBV7-9 and TRBJ2-2, with 10 positions matching TRBD1. The germline V gene has CDR1 SEHNR and CDR2 FQNEAQ (reference sequence). The CDR3 has 15 amino acids. The V and J ends lost 8 bases and 4 bases, in that order; junction bases with no gene match: 7. The CDR3: CASGGQGVGTGELFF. The CDR3 DNA follows: TGTGCCAGCGGAGGACAGGGGGTCGGCACCGGGGAGCTGTTTTTT.

The genes are TRBV2 and TRBJ2-1; the D is unclear. The CDR3 contains 14 residues. V was clipped by 5 bases and J by 0 bases, with 8 bases between them. CDR1 and CDR2 (germline): SNHLY, FYNNEI. The DNA of the CDR3 is TGTGCCAGCAGTCGCGAAAGCTCCTACAATGAGCAGTTCTTC. Residues: CASSRESSYNEQFF.

CDR3 sequence: CASSLASAGNNQPQHF. CDR3 bases: TGTGCCAGCAGCTTAGCTTCGGCAGGGAATAATCAGCCCCAGCATTTT. The V and J genes are TRBV7-2 and TRBJ1-5, with D possibly TRBD1 on 5 matching bases. Germline V gives CDR1 SGHTA, CDR2 FQGNSA. The CDR3 extends over 16 amino acids. The germline V and J ends were trimmed by 0 bases and 4 bases, with 13 bases remaining between them.

This clone was observed a few times. The genes are TRBV11-1 and TRBJ2-1; 7 positions match TRBD1. This CDR3 is 15 amino acids long. V lost 1 base to trimming and J lost 3 bases; unmatched junction nucleotides: 3. Germline lookup yields CDR1 SGHAT and CDR2 FQDESV (reference sequence). The CDR3 DNA sequence: TGTGCCAGCAGCTTAGACAGGACAGGCTACAATGAGCAGTTCTTC. The encoded protein is CASSLDRTGYNEQFF.

The chain carries TRBV5-6 and TRBJ2-7, with D possibly being TRBD2 (6 bases). Trimming cost V 0 bases and J 3 bases, with 16 bases left between them. The CDR3 loop spans 16 amino acids. Germline CDR1 reads SGHDT; CDR2 reads YYEEEE. For the CDR3, the DNA is TGTGCCAGCAGCTTGGAGGGTGCGGGGTTAGACTACGAGCAGTACTTC. Translating gives CASSLEGAGLDYEQYF. The full variable domain, in which reference TRBV5-6 and TRBJ2-7 provide the parts outside the CDR3, is DAGVTQSPTHLIKTRGQQVTLRCSPKSGHDTVSWYQQALGQGPQFIFQYYEEEERQRGNFPDRFSGHQFPNYSSELNVNALLLGDSALYLCASSLEGAGLDYEQYFGPGTRLTVT.

This sequence joins TRBV5-1 and TRBJ1-2; D perhaps matches TRBD1 (6 bases). V lost 2 bases and J 2 bases, leaving 10 bases between the germline ends. Germline values: CDR1 SGHRS, CDR2 YFSETQ. CDR3 size: 14 residues. The CDR3 protein is CASSLGGVNYGYTF. The CDR3 coding sequence is TGCGCCAGCAGCTTAGGGGGTGTGAACTATGGCTACACCTTC.

The V call is TRBV9, the J call TRBJ2-1, with 11 bases aligning to TRBD2. The V and J ends lost 0 bases and 8 bases, in that order; junction bases with no gene match: 10. The CDR3 is 17 amino acids. Germline-derived CDR1 and CDR2 are SGDLS and YYNGEE. The CDR3 nucleotides are TGTGCCAGCAGCGTAGAGGGTAGCGGGGGGGCCCACGATGAGCAGTTCTTC. This gives the protein CASSVEGSGGAHDEQFF.

The chain links TRBV6-5 to TRBJ1-5, with D possibly matching TRBD1 (5 bases). Per the germline V gene, CDR1 is MNHEY and CDR2 is SVGAGI. This CDR3 contains 16 residues. Trimming took 3 bases from V and 4 from J, leaving 16 bases between them. This CDR3 reads CASSYPTDGANQPQHF. The CDR3 DNA is TGTGCCAGCAGTTATCCAACAGATGGGGCTAATCAGCCCCAGCATTTT.

Concerning this clone: The limits of the CDR3 on the DNA are not certain, so only TCRdb's listed CDR3 is given. The V gene is TRBV2, the J gene TRBJ1-1. Termini included, the CDR3 measures 12 amino acids. Germline CDR1 SNHLY, CDR2 FYNNEI. The chain's CDR3 is CASSTSGTEAFF.

The rearrangement joins TRBV27 to TRBJ1-3; D call uncertain. Trimming left V 5 bases short and J 4 bases short, with 9 bases between. This CDR3 region has 13 residues. Per the germline V gene, CDR1 is MNHEY and CDR2 is SMNVEV (reference sequence). The CDR3, as DNA: TGTGCCAGCAGTCCCAGGTTAGGAAACACCATATATTTT. Amino acid sequence: CASSPRLGNTIYF.

The chain uses TRBV5-4 and TRBJ1-4; 10 nucleotides agree with TRBD1. The V segment lost 3 bases and the J segment 0 bases; nucleotides outside the gene matches: 5. CDR1 is SGHNT and CDR2 is YYREEE in the germline V gene (reference sequence). The CDR3 spans 17 residues. CDR3 nucleotides: TGTGCCAGCAGCTCCGGGACAGGGGTCGCAACTAATGAAAAACTGTTTTTT. It specifies CASSSGTGVATNEKLFF.

The chain is built from TRBV18 and TRBJ1-4; 7 bases align to TRBD1. Trimming removed 5 bases from V and 5 bases from J; junction bases left unmatched: 8. The germline gives CDR1 KGHSH, CDR2 LQKENI. This CDR3 has 15 amino acids. The CDR3 loop reads CASSSPGQPNEKLFF. Written as DNA, the CDR3 is TGTGCCAGCTCATCCCCGGGACAGCCCAATGAAAAACTGTTTTTT. Full variable domain (rest looked up from reference TRBV18 and TRBJ1-4): NAGVMQNPRHLVRRRGQEARLRCSPMKGHSHVYWYRQLPEEGLKFMVYLQKENIIDESGMPKERFSAEFPKEGPSILRIQQVVRGDSAAYFCASSSPGQPNEKLFFGSGTQLSVL.

The V and J genes are TRBV28 and TRBJ2-7; 8 bases are shared with TRBD2. There are 15 residues in the CDR3. Germline V CDR1 and CDR2: MDHEN, SYDVKM. The V and J ends lost 8 bases and 3 bases, in that order; junction bases with no gene match: 12. CDR3 in amino acids: CASGYGGAPYYEQYF. The DNA for the CDR3 is TGTGCCAGCGGATACGGGGGGGCACCTTACTACGAGCAGTACTTC.

The CDR3 spells CASSLSGGYQPQHF. The CDR3 region has the DNA TGTGCCAGCAGCCTTTCAGGGGGCTATCAGCCCCAGCATTTT. The V gene is TRBV28, the J gene TRBJ1-5; the match to TRBD1 covers 8 bases. The germline V gene has CDR1 MDHEN and CDR2 SYDVKM. After removal of 6 bases from V and 5 bases from J, the junction contained 6 bases not matched to a gene. CDR3 length: 14 residues.